A single sample gave rise to the 21 T cell receptor beta chains below, sequenced in a study of CD8 T cells in Susac syndrome. When the RNA was reverse transcribed, random hexamers were used with an input of 0.5 to 1 ug. TCRdb called the immunoSEQ multiplex PCR reads again in MiXCR, with one record for every CDR3 protein. The repertoire holds over 140,000 distinct CDR3 sequences, around 93% seen once, with 0.13% to 0.15% in the top ten. Specimen: CD4+ T cells from PBMCs. All receptors derive from a human donor with Susac syndrome.

The chain has TRBV4-1 and TRBJ2-7; 15 bases align to TRBD2. Germline V gene lookup returns CDR1 MGHRA and CDR2 YSYEKL. The CDR3 extends over 18 amino acids. With V trimmed by 0 bases and J by 6 bases, 9 bases remained unmatched. CDR3 nucleotides: TGCGCCAGCAGCCAAGATCTGTTTGGACTAGCGGGAGGGAGCGAGCAGTACTTC. This gives the protein CASSQDLFGLAGGSEQYF.

V gene TRBV4-1 combines with J gene TRBJ2-7, with D hard to call. The V gene lost 0 bases and the J gene lost 0 bases, with 12 bases spanning the gap. CDR3 length: 16 amino acids. Germline-derived CDR1 and CDR2 are MGHRA and YSYEKL. The DNA of the CDR3 is TGCGCCAGCAGCCAAGAGAGGAGCCTAACCTCCTACGAGCAGTACTTC. As protein: CASSQERSLTSYEQYF.

The chain recombines TRBV20-1 with TRBJ1-1, with D tentatively TRBD1 (5 bases). The CDR3 totals 13 residues. Between the trimmed V and J ends, which lost 6 bases and 5 bases, there was a span of 16 bases. In germline, CDR1 is DFQATT, CDR2 SNEGSKA (reference sequence). The CDR3 DNA reads as TGCAGTGCCGAGAGGGGAGGGAGGACTGAAGCTTTCTTT. Translated: CSAERGGRTEAFF.

In DNA form, the CDR3 reads TGTGCCAGCAACATAGGTGTATTAGATACGCAGTATTTT. Protein product: CASNIGVLDTQYF. The chain recombines TRBV7-9 with TRBJ2-3; D gene unclear. Looked up from germline, CDR1 is SEHNR and CDR2 is FQNEAQ (reference sequence). This CDR3 region has 13 residues. V dropped 7 bases and J dropped 5 bases, with 13 bases sitting between them.

The rearrangement joins TRBV29-1 to TRBJ2-5, with 7 bases identical to TRBD2. The CDR3 runs to 13 residues. V lost 3 bases, J lost 5 bases, and 6 bases stayed unmatched. Germline V lookup: CDR1 SQVTM, CDR2 ANQGSEA. The CDR3 here is CSVDGSGYETQYF. DNA of the CDR3: TGCAGCGTTGACGGTAGCGGGTACGAGACCCAGTACTTC.

The chain couples TRBV12-3 or TRBV12-4 to TRBJ1-1; D uncertain. The CDR3 sequence is 14 residues long. V was trimmed by 5 bases and J by 5 bases, leaving 15 bases between them. The CDR3 sequence: CASSPAGRYTEAFF. CDR3 sequence (DNA): TGTGCCAGCAGTCCAGCCGGACGCTATACTGAAGCTTTCTTT.

The chain uses TRBV7-3 and TRBJ2-1; either TRBD1 or TRBD2 may supply D (5 bases each). Germline V gives CDR1 SGHTA, CDR2 FQGTGA. This CDR3 has 14 amino acids. Trimming shortened V by 1 base and J by 6 bases, and 10 bases separated the two germline ends. The CDR3 loop reads CASSLRGITNEQFF. The CDR3 nucleotides read TGTGCCAGCAGCTTAAGGGGGATTACCAATGAGCAGTTCTTC.

The chain recombines TRBV7-9 with TRBJ1-6, with a weak D call TRBD1 (5 bases). Trimming shortened V by 5 bases and J by 10 bases, and 15 bases separated the two germline ends. Germline CDR1 SEHNR, CDR2 FQNEAQ (reference sequence). The CDR3 consists of 14 residues. Written as DNA, the CDR3 is TGTGCCAGCAGCCCCGGGACCGTTCACTCACCCCTCCACTTT. It encodes CASSPGTVHSPLHF.

The chain is built from TRBV6-5 and TRBJ2-3; D may be TRBD2 (5 bases). The germline CDR1 and CDR2 sequences are MNHEY and SVGAGI. V dropped 2 bases and J dropped 6 bases, with 15 bases sitting between them. The CDR3 length is 15 residues. This CDR3 is CASSYGGLARDTQYF. For the CDR3, the DNA is TGTGCCAGCAGTTACGGCGGGCTAGCAAGGGATACGCAGTATTTT.

The genes are TRBV30 and TRBJ2-1, with 10 bases aligning to TRBD2. Germline trimming cut 3 bases from V and 6 bases from J; bases unmatched to any gene: 11. The CDR3 length is 16 residues. The germline V gene encodes CDR1 GTSNPN and CDR2 SVGIG (reference sequence). CDR3 sequence (DNA): TGTGCCTGGAGCCGAGGTGGGGGACTAGCGACCAATGAGCAGTTCTTC. This codes for CAWSRGGGLATNEQFF. Full variable domain (missing parts from reference TRBV30 and TRBJ2-1): SQTIHQWPATLVQPVGSPLSLECTVEGTSNPNLYWYRQAAGRGLQLLFYSVGIGQISSEVPQNLSASRPQDRQFILSSKKLLLSDSGFYLCAWSRGGGLATNEQFFGPGTRLTVL.

The chain has TRBV10-3 and TRBJ1-1; no reliable D call. CDR3 length: 12 residues. Looked up from germline, CDR1 is ENHRY and CDR2 is SYGVKD. Trimming removed 8 bases at V and 4 bases at J, with 11 bases between. CDR3 nucleotide sequence: TGTGCCATCGCGGGCGGAGTCACTGAAGCTTTCTTT. Its protein is CAIAGGVTEAFF.

The genes are TRBV27 and TRBJ1-1, with a possible D match to TRBD1 (5 bases). Germline CDR1 is MNHEY and CDR2 is SMNVEV (reference sequence). This CDR3 region has 15 residues. The germline V and J ends were trimmed by 0 bases and 9 bases, with 17 bases remaining between them. In DNA form, the CDR3 reads TGTGCCAGCAGTTTATCGCGGGGCAGGGTACAGAAAGCTTTCTTT. Its protein product is CASSLSRGRVQKAFF.

J is TRBJ2-5 and V is TRBV18; 9 nucleotides align to TRBD1. Germline loops: CDR1 KGHSH, CDR2 LQKENI. The CDR3 contains 15 residues. V dropped 3 bases and J dropped 4; count of bases not matched to a gene: 6. This chain's CDR3 is CASSPGDREVETQYF. The CDR3 nucleotides are TGTGCCAGCTCACCCGGGGACAGGGAAGTAGAGACCCAGTACTTC.

The gene calls are TRBV7-2 and TRBJ2-7; 10 bases align to TRBD2. The junction had 5 bases not matched to a gene; V was cut back by 2 bases and J by 7 bases. This CDR3 region has 14 residues. The germline gives CDR1 SGHTA, CDR2 FQGNSA. As DNA, the CDR3 is TGTGCCAGCAGCTTATCTCCTAGCGGGAGTGAGCAGTACTTC. Translation gives CASSLSPSGSEQYF.

The chain employs TRBV4-3 and TRBJ1-2, with D perhaps matching TRBD1 (5 bases). V was trimmed by 4 bases and J by 4 bases, leaving 19 bases between them. Germline-derived CDR1 and CDR2 are LGHNA and YSLEER. The CDR3 spans 16 residues. The CDR3 bases are TGCGCCAGCAGCCTTTCTGGGAGTCAGGGCGGCTATGGCTACACCTTC. Its translation: CASSLSGSQGGYGYTF.

This rearrangement joins TRBV29-1 to TRBJ1-2, with TRBD1 as a possible D gene (5 bases). CDR3 length: 15 amino acids. Between the trimmed V and J ends, which lost 5 bases and 8 bases, there was a span of 24 bases. Germline V lookup: CDR1 SQVTM, CDR2 ANQGSEA. As DNA, the CDR3 is TGCAGCGTTTCGGGCTCGGGGAGCAGGGTCTACGGCTACACCTTC. Protein product: CSVSGSGSRVYGYTF.

The chain combines TRBV7-3 with TRBJ2-3; D may correspond to TRBD1 or TRBD2 (5 bases each). The germline V gene has CDR1 SGHTA and CDR2 FQGTGA. The CDR3 spans 13 residues. V shed 3 bases and J shed 4 bases, with 8 bases lying between them. In nucleotides, the CDR3 is TGTGCCAGCAGCTTGAGGGGTTCAGATACGCAGTATTTT. Translation gives CASSLRGSDTQYF.

This sequence joins TRBV29-1 and TRBJ2-7; 13 nucleotides match TRBD2. The CDR3 extends over 14 amino acids. V was clipped by 4 bases and J by 6 bases; unmatched bases: 6. CDR1 is SQVTM, CDR2 ANQGSEA, per germline. CDR3 protein: CSVGGLAGTREQYF. The CDR3 nucleotides read TGCAGCGTTGGGGGACTAGCGGGAACCCGCGAGCAGTACTTC.

The chain has TRBV7-9 and TRBJ1-2; 8 bases agree with TRBD1. The CDR3 is 11 residues long. V shed 5 bases and J 8 bases; nucleotides not matched to a gene: 1. The germline V gene encodes CDR1 SEHNR and CDR2 FQNEAQ (reference sequence). CDR3 DNA sequence: TGTGCCAGCAGCGACAGGGGCGGCTACACCTTC. Translation: CASSDRGGYTF.

The J gene is TRBJ1-1, the V gene TRBV30, with D hard to call. The CDR3 consists of 12 residues. V was clipped by 2 bases and J by 6 bases, with 10 bases between them. The V gene's germline CDR1 is GTSNPN and CDR2 SVGIG (reference sequence). CDR3 loop: CAWSSDNPEAFF. The DNA for the CDR3 is TGTGCCTGGAGTTCAGACAATCCTGAAGCTTTCTTT.

CDR3 amino acids: CASSHLGPGPVEQYF. The CDR3 DNA follows: TGCGCCAGCAGCCACCTCGGACCGGGTCCGGTCGAGCAGTACTTC. V gene TRBV4-1 combines with J gene TRBJ2-7; no definite D call. The germline V gene has CDR1 MGHRA and CDR2 YSYEKL. Trimming removed 3 bases from V and 6 bases from J, with 18 bases in between. The CDR3 is 15 residues long.